Listed below are T cell receptor beta chains from one sample, sequenced in a study of shared clonotypes between healthy human individuals. Libraries were prepared by immunoSEQ multiplex PCR; TCRdb keeps only in-frame clonotypes and omits some of them. Altogether over 850,000 clones are present, around 78% being singletons, with the ten largest covering approximately 0.5%. The sequenced material came from memory CD4+ T cells from PBMCs. The receptor source for this set is a man aged 18 to 30 in good health. Some clones in this sample may be carry-over from other donors' samples. Each CDR3 is given with its conserved first and last residue. The order of the fields is clone size, J gene, V gene, D gene, CDR3 DNA, CDR3 protein. The D gene is left open where the match is weak. Where a row states a size, it is once, few, many or the class of an expanded clone; other rows omit it.

. TRBJ2-3 TRBV2 TRBD2 TGTGCCAGCAGCCCTGGACTAGCGGTTAGCACAGATACGCAGTATTTT CASSPGLAVSTDTQYF
few TRBJ2-6 TRBV4-2 . TGTGCCAGCAGCCAAGGGCAAGATGGGGCCAACGTCCTGACTTTC CASSQGQDGANVLTF
once TRBJ2-5 TRBV11-2 . TGTGCCAGCAGCTTCTTCAGGGCCCAAGAGACCCAGTACTTC CASSFFRAQETQYF
. TRBJ1-4 TRBV2 . TGTGCCAGCAGTTCCGAGGGGTGGACTAATGAAAAACTGTTTTTT CASSSEGWTNEKLFF
. TRBJ2-5 TRBV2 TRBD1 TGTGCCACAGCCGGGACAGCCTCGGGTGGGGAGACCCAGTACTTC CATAGTASGGETQYF
. TRBJ1-1 TRBV7-3 TRBD1 TGTGCCAGCAGCTTAAGGACAGGGGGCGCGAACACTGAAGCTTTCTTT CASSLRTGGANTEAFF
few TRBJ2-1 TRBV7-2 . TGTGCCAGCAGCCGGGACTTGGGTTACAATGAGCAGTTCTTC CASSRDLGYNEQFF
. TRBJ2-5 TRBV6-1 TRBD1 TGTGCCAGCGGACAGGAATTCCAAGAGACCCAGTACTTC CASGQEFQETQYF
. TRBJ1-4 TRBV7-2 . TGTGCCAGCAGCCCAATGGGGCCGTTTCTCAATGAAAAACTGTTTTTT CASSPMGPFLNEKLFF
. TRBJ2-1 TRBV5-1 TRBD2 TGCGCCAGCAGCCCTGGACTAGCGGGAGTAAATGAGCAGTTCTTC CASSPGLAGVNEQFF
. TRBJ1-2 TRBV5-4 . TGTGCCAGCAGGTTTATCGGGGCTAACTATGGCTACACCTTC CASRFIGANYGYTF
once TRBJ1-1 TRBV15 . TGTGCCACCCGCGGGAACACTGAAGCTTTCTTT CATRGNTEAFF
once TRBJ2-5 TRBV18 . TGTGCCAGCTCACCATCCAGGAAAAAGACCCAGTACTTC CASSPSRKKTQYF
. TRBJ1-4 TRBV5-5 . TGTGCCAGCAGCTTGTTGGGGGCGACTAATGAAAAACTGTTTTTT CASSLLGATNEKLFF
once TRBJ2-3 TRBV6-1 . TGTGCCAGCAGTGAACGGCCCGGGGATACGCAGTATTTT CASSERPGDTQYF
. TRBJ2-3 TRBV2 . TGTGCCAGCAGTGAAGCGGCGGAAGATACGCAGTATTTT CASSEAAEDTQYF
once TRBJ2-5 TRBV11-2 . TGTGCCAGCAGCGCTTCAAGCTCCTCAGAGACCCAGTACTTC CASSASSSSETQYF
few TRBJ1-1 TRBV5-6 TRBD1 TGTGCCAGCAGCTTGTGGACAGGTGTGCCTGAAGCTTTCTTT CASSLWTGVPEAFF
. TRBJ2-5 TRBV7-2 . TGTGCCAGCAGCTTAGTGCCAGGATTCCAAGAGACCCAGTACTTC CASSLVPGFQETQYF
few TRBJ1-3 TRBV10-2 . TGCGCCAGCAGAACAGACAGCTCTGGAAACACCATATATTTT CASRTDSSGNTIYF
. TRBJ2-7 TRBV11-2 . TGTGCCAGCAGCTCAGTCAGGGGGAGGACCTACGAGCAGTACTTC CASSSVRGRTYEQYF
. TRBJ1-2 TRBV6-5 . TGTGCCAGCAGTCTAACGGGGACTTTCGGCGGCTACACCTTC CASSLTGTFGGYTF
. TRBJ1-5 TRBV9 TRBD1 TGTGCCAGCAGCGTAGGGGGACAGTACAATCAGCCCCAGCATTTT CASSVGGQYNQPQHF
few TRBJ2-5 TRBV7-8 . TGTGCCAGCAGCTTAGAGCTCCAGTACTTC CASSLELQYF
. TRBJ2-3 TRBV5-1 . TGCGCCAGCAGCTCCGGGACTCCCTGGGGGGATAAAGCGCAGTATTTT CASSSGTPWGDKAQYF
. TRBJ2-7 TRBV7-9 . TGTGCCAGCAGCTTAGGAGGGGGTTTCTACGAGCAGTACTTC CASSLGGGFYEQYF
few TRBJ1-1 TRBV19 TRBD1 TGTGCCAGTAGTCCTCGGGACAGGGGGTTTGAAGCTTTCTTT CASSPRDRGFEAFF
. TRBJ1-2 TRBV7-2 . TGTGCCAGCAGCCCGGGGATAGCTAACTATGGCTACACCTTC CASSPGIANYGYTF
. TRBJ1-2 TRBV2 . TGTGCCAGCAGTGAATTACGGGGTGTCGGCTATGGCTACACCTTC CASSELRGVGYGYTF
. TRBJ1-1 TRBV28 . TGTGCCAGCTGCAACTTGCTTATGGACACTGAAGCTTTCTTT CASCNLLMDTEAFF